The rows below give T cell receptor beta chains drawn from one sample of a study of T cell changes during pregnancy in multiple sclerosis. Some clones are missing from TCRdb's copy, which holds only in-frame ones; the method was immunoSEQ multiplex PCR. This sample has 75,000 to 95,000 clones, with more than 85% found just once. The sequencing used peripheral blood, collected in the first trimester of pregnancy. The source is a female donor with multiple sclerosis, enrolled in a pregnancy study. The CDR3 runs from the conserved cysteine through the conserved F or W. A D gene is named only where the DNA matches it firmly. Clone size appears in some rows only: once, few, many, or a class for an expanded clone.

j_gene: TRBJ2-1
abundance: -
d_gene: TRBD2
v_gene: TRBV6-4
CDR3nt: TGTGCCAGCAGTGAGGCTAGCGGGGGAACGAAGCAGTTCTTC
CDR3aa: CASSEASGGTKQFF

j_gene: TRBJ2-1
abundance: -
d_gene: -
v_gene: TRBV19
CDR3nt: TGTGCCAGTAGTACCGGGGTTAATGAGCAGTTCTTC
CDR3aa: CASSTGVNEQFF

j_gene: TRBJ2-2
abundance: -
d_gene: TRBD2
v_gene: TRBV9
CDR3nt: TGTGCCAGCAGCTGGAGGACTAGCGGGGGGAACACCGGGGAGCTGTTTTTT
CDR3aa: CASSWRTSGGNTGELFF

j_gene: TRBJ2-7
abundance: once
d_gene: TRBD2
v_gene: TRBV7-8
CDR3nt: TGTGCCAGCAGCGCAACCGGGACTAGCTATTACGAGCAGTACTTC
CDR3aa: CASSATGTSYYEQYF

j_gene: TRBJ1-1
abundance: -
d_gene: TRBD1
v_gene: TRBV10-2
CDR3nt: TGCGCCAGCAGCGGGACAGGAGTACCGAACACTGAAGCTTTCTTT
CDR3aa: CASSGTGVPNTEAFF

j_gene: TRBJ2-1
abundance: -
d_gene: TRBD2
v_gene: TRBV27
CDR3nt: TGTGCCAGCAGTTTCGGACTAGCGGGTTACAATGAGCAGTTCTTC
CDR3aa: CASSFGLAGYNEQFF

j_gene: TRBJ2-7
abundance: once
d_gene: TRBD1
v_gene: TRBV2
CDR3nt: TGTGCCAGCAGTGACAGGGGGTTCCACGAGCAGTACTTC
CDR3aa: CASSDRGFHEQYF

j_gene: TRBJ1-1
abundance: -
d_gene: -
v_gene: TRBV2
CDR3nt: TGTGCCACCCACAGGGATTGGAGGAACACTGAAGCTTTCTTT
CDR3aa: CATHRDWRNTEAFF

j_gene: TRBJ2-1
abundance: -
d_gene: -
v_gene: TRBV19
CDR3nt: TGTGCCAGTAGTCTACTAGCTGGGAATGAGCAGTTCTTC
CDR3aa: CASSLLAGNEQFF

j_gene: TRBJ1-5
abundance: -
d_gene: -
v_gene: TRBV7-9
CDR3nt: TGTGCCAGCAGCTTCTCGGGGAGCAATCAGCCCCAGCATTTT
CDR3aa: CASSFSGSNQPQHF

j_gene: TRBJ1-1
abundance: -
d_gene: TRBD1
v_gene: TRBV5-1
CDR3nt: TGCGCCAGCAGCTTGGTCACAGGGGCGAACACTGAAGCTTTCTTT
CDR3aa: CASSLVTGANTEAFF

j_gene: TRBJ2-7
abundance: -
d_gene: TRBD1
v_gene: TRBV9
CDR3nt: TGTGCCAGCAGCGCCGGGACAGGGGGGAACGAGCAGTACTTC
CDR3aa: CASSAGTGGNEQYF

j_gene: TRBJ2-2
abundance: -
d_gene: TRBD2
v_gene: TRBV27
CDR3nt: TGTGCCAGCAGTCTGACTAGCGGGAGGTTTAACGGGGAGCTGTTTTTT
CDR3aa: CASSLTSGRFNGELFF

j_gene: TRBJ2-7
abundance: -
d_gene: TRBD1
v_gene: TRBV30
CDR3nt: TGTGCCTGGAGTGTACAGTTGGGACAGAGCTCCTACGAGCAGTACTTC
CDR3aa: CAWSVQLGQSSYEQYF

j_gene: TRBJ2-7
abundance: -
d_gene: -
v_gene: TRBV29-1
CDR3nt: TGCAGCGTTGAAGGGGAGAGGGCCAGCCCCTACGAGCAGTACTTC
CDR3aa: CSVEGERASPYEQYF

j_gene: TRBJ2-7
abundance: -
d_gene: -
v_gene: TRBV7-2
CDR3nt: TGTGCCAGCAGCTTAGGGCCGGGACATATCGAGCAGTACTTC
CDR3aa: CASSLGPGHIEQYF

j_gene: TRBJ2-5
abundance: once
d_gene: -
v_gene: TRBV5-4
CDR3nt: TGTGCCAGCAGCTTGGTGACAGAGGCCCAACAAGAGACCCAGTACTTC
CDR3aa: CASSLVTEAQQETQYF

j_gene: TRBJ1-3
abundance: -
d_gene: -
v_gene: TRBV7-9
CDR3nt: TGTGCCAGCAGCTGGCCGACCGGACGGGGCACCATATATTTT
CDR3aa: CASSWPTGRGTIYF

j_gene: TRBJ2-7
abundance: few
d_gene: TRBD2
v_gene: TRBV10-2
CDR3nt: TGCGCCAGCAGCGGGCGTCCTAGCGGCTACGAGCAGTACTTC
CDR3aa: CASSGRPSGYEQYF

j_gene: TRBJ2-1
abundance: -
d_gene: TRBD1
v_gene: TRBV7-9
CDR3nt: TGTGCCAGCAGCGAGGGACAGGGCCTCTACAATGAGCAGTTCTTC
CDR3aa: CASSEGQGLYNEQFF

j_gene: TRBJ1-2
abundance: once
d_gene: TRBD1
v_gene: TRBV5-1
CDR3nt: TGCGCCAGCAGCTTGCAGGGGGCTGTGGACTATGGCTACACCTTC
CDR3aa: CASSLQGAVDYGYTF

j_gene: TRBJ2-5
abundance: -
d_gene: -
v_gene: TRBV2
CDR3nt: TGTGCCAGCATCTCGTTCGAAGAGACCCAGTACTTC
CDR3aa: CASISFEETQYF

j_gene: TRBJ1-2
abundance: once
d_gene: -
v_gene: TRBV10-2
CDR3nt: TGCGCCAGCAGTGAGCCCCCAGGGCAGTATGGCTACACCTTC
CDR3aa: CASSEPPGQYGYTF